The following is a TCR beta chain sequence with its context. The target antigen is unknown. This entry is derived from a study of cytomegalovirus exposure and HLA in healthy donors. Study-wide context: Both the approximately 130 validation repertoires and the approximately 640 first-cohort repertoires used the same platform, as reported by a later analysis.

The study drew the donors from its approximately 110-subject validation cohort, separate from the approximately 670-subject first cohort. Study-level results: Through in vitro validation, a few CMV-associated chains were shown to be specific for CMV antigens.

Assay: immunoSEQ multiplex PCR; the TCRdb copy retains only in-frame clones and omits some. The sample yields 60,000 to 80,000 clones, about 94% seen once. This CDR3 contains 14 residues. Germline V gene data show CDR1 as MNHNY and CDR2 as SVGAGI (reference sequence). The germline V and J ends were trimmed by 8 bases and 5 bases, with 16 bases remaining between them. Sequencing was done on a sample of PBMCs. The sequence was collected from a woman younger than 30 in good health and CMV-seropositive. This chain connects TRBV6-6 to TRBJ2-1, with D perhaps TRBD1 (5 bases). Here the CDR3 DNA reads TGTGCCAGCGGTAAAGGACATAAGGACAATGAGCAGTTCTTC. Translation gives CASGKGHKDNEQFF.